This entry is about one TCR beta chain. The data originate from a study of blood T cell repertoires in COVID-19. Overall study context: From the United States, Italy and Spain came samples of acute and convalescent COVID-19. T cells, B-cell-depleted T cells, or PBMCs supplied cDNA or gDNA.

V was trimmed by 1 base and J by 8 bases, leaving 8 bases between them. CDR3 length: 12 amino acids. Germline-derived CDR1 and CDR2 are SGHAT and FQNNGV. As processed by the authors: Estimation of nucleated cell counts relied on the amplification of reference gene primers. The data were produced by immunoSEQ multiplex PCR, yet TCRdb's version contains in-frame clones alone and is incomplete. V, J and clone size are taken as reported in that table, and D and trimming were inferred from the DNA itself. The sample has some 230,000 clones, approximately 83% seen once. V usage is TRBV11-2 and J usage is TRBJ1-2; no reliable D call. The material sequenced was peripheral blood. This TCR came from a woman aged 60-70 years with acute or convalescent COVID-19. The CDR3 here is CASSLVYSGYTF. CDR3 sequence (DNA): TGTGCCAGCAGCTTAGTCTACTCGGGCTACACCTTC.